This TCR beta chain was recovered during a study of OX40 agonist ivuxolimab in advanced cancers. The germline gives CDR1 LNHDA, CDR2 SQIVND (reference sequence). Trimming removed 3 bases at V and 1 base at J, with 12 bases between. This CDR3 contains 15 residues. Sequenced by immunoSEQ multiplex PCR; TCRdb stores in-frame clones only, minus some. The sample has 70,000 to 90,000 clones, roughly 90% seen once; the top ten hold around 0.4%. This sequence was found in an adult with an advanced solid tumor such as melanoma, head and neck, liver or kidney cancer. The chain employs TRBV19 and TRBJ1-1; no firm D call. The sample in question was CD4+ or CD8+ T cells sorted from blood, obtained in a trial of the OX40 agonist ivuxolimab. The CDR3 spells CASSMDGIPNTEAFF. Here the CDR3 DNA reads TGTGCCAGTAGTATGGACGGGATCCCGAACACTGAAGCTTTCTTT.